This T cell receptor (beta chain) was retrieved from a study of blood T cells in healthy people across ages (dated by TCRdb to about 2015). Turning to the overall study: In model experiments, template switching captured about one uniquely barcoded TCR beta cDNA molecule for every two T cells. For two donors (one aged 18 to 30 and one aged 80 or older), the study analyzed two additional independent replicas of 1 million unique cDNA reads from the same blood draw. Donors were grouped into four age groups: young (average 16 years), middle-aged (around 39), aged (62) and long-lived (approximately 81). To avoid experimental bias, donors of different ages were randomly spread across the sequencing lanes. Using deep sequencing normalized with unique cDNA molecular identifiers, the study measured how TCR beta repertoire diversity changes with age.

Overall study results and their limits: Donor CMV infection status was unknown, potentially confounding age-related changes in expanded clonotypes. As age increased, observed TCR beta diversity per million T cells dropped in a roughly linear way, and a significant reduction was already evident by age 40. Bulk unsorted PBMC profiling prevented conclusive comparison of naive and antigen-experienced compartments. Compared with the aged group, the long-lived group had more naive CD4+ T cells, fewer expanded clones and increased TCR diversity, a pattern suggesting age selection. A strong correlation was found between observed TCR beta diversity and the percentage of naive T cells measured by flow cytometry. Total diversity estimates from one million sequenced T cells were considered lower bounds and underestimates.

The CDR3, from cysteine to phenylalanine, totals 11 residues. Only the CDR3 portion is preserved as DNA: 33 bases, with reading frame beginning at the first base. The germline ends are 14 bases apart after V is trimmed by 5 bases and J by 13 bases. In the germline V gene (reference sequence), CDR1 corresponds to MNHEY and CDR2 to SMNVEV. The library came from 5' RACE. The run used an Illumina HiSeq 2500. A second PCR of roughly 7 to 11 cycles was performed with a sample-barcoded 5' primer and a J-beta primer mix. A template-switch 5' adaptor carrying 12 random nucleotides introduced a unique molecular identifier onto each TCR beta cDNA molecule. Each sample yielded at least 3 million CDR3-containing paired-end reads. All of the RNA was converted into first-strand cDNA using the Mint cDNA synthesis kit, with a TRBC-specific oligonucleotide serving as the primer. After uracil-DNA glycosylase treatment, a first 18-cycle PCR used universal primers M1SS and BC2_uni_R on all cDNA. In the authors' own workflow: For normalization, 1 million high-quality reads were randomly selected from each sample, with every read carrying a distinct molecular identifier. Instead of being binned into consensus sequences, reads with shared molecular identifiers were discarded. MiTCR, run with a Q25 quality threshold and the strictest error-elimination algorithm, handled CDR3 identification, clonotype clustering and error correction. Lower-bound total TCR beta diversity was estimated with a nonparametric unseen species model using Euler transformation. TCRdb reran the public reads through fastp at Q25 and MiXCR, keeping productive beta chains. A single entry per CDR3 protein holds the most common genes and DNA from its merged rows. The authors' filters were not applied to this entry. This sample comprises 650,000 to 800,000 distinct CDR3 sequences, about 42% of them detected only once. Jointly, the top ten make up around 21% of the sample.

Only a few counts were recorded for this clonotype. The target of this receptor is not known. The input lacks base qualities; no much larger clone sits a single base away. The roughly 37 donors, aged roughly 6 to 95 years, were systemically healthy Caucasian individuals from Russia. Each donor gave about 11 milliliters of peripheral blood, drawn into EDTA-treated Vacutainer tubes. Ficoll-Paque density-gradient centrifugation was used to isolate PBMCs, with at least 7 million obtained per sample. Total RNA, at least 6 micrograms per sample, was extracted from PBMCs with Trizol reagent. For every donor, an aliquot of PBMCs went through flow cytometry to measure the percentages of naive CD45RAhigh/CD27high T cells.

Specimen: blood. This clonotype was obtained from a man aged 55 to 70 in good health. The receptor chain draws on TRBV27 and TRBJ2-5, with no D gene named confidently. CDR3 sequence: CASSIDGLSYF. The sequenced DNA is TGTGCCAGCAGTATCGACGGGTTGTCGTACTTC.